A selection of T cell receptor beta chains follows, all from one sample in a study of T-cell reconstitution after alpha-beta-depleted transplantation in children. TCRdb reanalysed the PCR reads using MiXCR and keeps one entry per CDR3 protein. The table records more than 40,000 distinct CDR3 sequences, roughly 52% of them present only once. This specimen was peripheral blood, taken before TCRalphabeta/CD19-depleted stem cell transplant. The source of these receptors is a boy younger than two with SCID, due to receive a stem cell transplant. Both conserved end residues are part of each CDR3. Each record gives: V gene, clone size, CDR3 length, D gene, J gene, CDR3 protein, CDR3 DNA. The D gene is left open where the match is weak. Some rows mark clone size as missing; the rest say once, few, many or name a class of expanded clone.

V: TRBV7-2
size: few
length: 14
D: .
J: TRBJ2-7
CDR3: CASSFDRSSYEQYF
DNA: TGTGCCAGCAGCTTTGACCGTAGCTCCTACGAGCAGTACTTC

V: TRBV12-3/TRBV12-4
size: .
length: 14
D: .
J: TRBJ2-5
CDR3: CASSFPIGAETQYF
DNA: TGTGCCAGCAGTTTCCCAATAGGGGCGGAGACCCAGTACTTC

V: TRBV11-3
size: .
length: 17
D: .
J: TRBJ2-3
CDR3: CASSLHLAGEGTDTQYF
DNA: TGTGCCAGCAGCTTACACCTCGCCGGGGAAGGCACAGATACGCAGTATTTT

V: TRBV7-9
size: .
length: 16
D: TRBD2
J: TRBJ2-2
CDR3: CASSSTSGGNTGELFF
DNA: TGTGCCAGCAGTTCAACTAGCGGGGGAAACACCGGGGAGCTGTTTTTT

V: TRBV4-3
size: .
length: 16
D: TRBD1
J: TRBJ1-3
CDR3: CASSQEGGPGGNTIYF
DNA: TGCGCCAGCAGCCAAGAAGGGGGCCCGGGCGGAAACACCATATATTTT

V: TRBV11-3
size: .
length: 13
D: .
J: TRBJ2-1
CDR3: CASSLGAANEQFF
DNA: TGTGCCAGCAGCTTAGGTGCTGCAAATGAGCAGTTCTTC

V: TRBV6-4
size: .
length: 16
D: TRBD1
J: TRBJ2-2
CDR3: CASSDDGTGGTGELFF
DNA: TGTGCCAGCAGTGACGACGGGACAGGGGGCACCGGGGAGCTGTTTTTT

V: TRBV4-1
size: few
length: 16
D: TRBD1
J: TRBJ1-2
CDR3: CASSLSPGQGEGGYTF
DNA: TGCGCCAGCAGCCTTTCCCCCGGACAGGGAGAAGGAGGCTACACCTTC

V: TRBV6-2/TRBV6-3
size: once
length: 15
D: TRBD2
J: TRBJ2-5
CDR3: CASSPGLADQETQYF
DNA: TGTGCCAGCAGCCCGGGACTAGCGGATCAAGAGACCCAGTACTTC

V: TRBV20-1
size: .
length: 12
D: .
J: TRBJ2-1
CDR3: CSGDNSYNEQFF
DNA: TGCAGTGGGGACAACTCCTACAATGAGCAGTTCTTC

V: TRBV5-5
size: .
length: 15
D: .
J: TRBJ2-3
CDR3: CASRLLPVNTDTQYF
DNA: TGTGCCAGCAGACTGCTTCCGGTGAACACAGATACGCAGTATTTT

V: TRBV7-6
size: .
length: 17
D: TRBD1
J: TRBJ2-7
CDR3: CASSLETLGTGKGEQYF
DNA: TGTGCCAGCAGCTTAGAGACTTTGGGGACAGGGAAAGGCGAGCAGTACTTC

V: TRBV9
size: .
length: 14
D: TRBD1
J: TRBJ1-4
CDR3: CASSVGQGYEKLFF
DNA: TGTGCCAGCAGCGTAGGACAGGGGTATGAAAAACTGTTTTTT

V: TRBV5-5
size: .
length: 14
D: TRBD2
J: TRBJ2-3
CDR3: CASSSTSGSDTQYF
DNA: TGTGCCAGCAGCTCCACTAGCGGGTCTGATACGCAGTATTTT

V: TRBV20-1
size: few
length: 15
D: .
J: TRBJ2-7
CDR3: CSARGHYGGWYEQYF
DNA: TGCAGTGCTAGAGGGCACTATGGGGGGTGGTACGAGCAGTACTTC

V: TRBV4-1
size: .
length: 11
D: .
J: TRBJ1-2
CDR3: CASSQGDGYTF
DNA: TGCGCCAGCAGCCAAGGGGATGGCTACACCTTC

V: TRBV5-1
size: once
length: 12
D: .
J: TRBJ2-3
CDR3: CASSLAEDTQYF
DNA: TGCGCCAGCAGCTTGGCCGAAGATACGCAGTATTTT

V: TRBV6-2/TRBV6-3
size: once
length: 15
D: TRBD2
J: TRBJ2-1
CDR3: CASSWRTSFANEQFF
DNA: TGTGCCAGCAGTTGGCGGACTAGCTTCGCCAATGAGCAGTTCTTC

V: TRBV5-4
size: .
length: 15
D: TRBD1
J: TRBJ1-2
CDR3: CASSHQGQGYYGYTF
DNA: TGTGCCAGCAGCCACCAGGGACAGGGATACTATGGCTACACCTTC

V: TRBV4-2
size: .
length: 17
D: TRBD2
J: TRBJ2-1
CDR3: CASSQGRLRGGLGEQFF
DNA: TGTGCCAGCAGCCAAGGCCGTCTGCGGGGGGGCCTTGGTGAGCAGTTCTTC

V: TRBV7-2
size: .
length: 15
D: TRBD2
J: TRBJ2-2
CDR3: CASSVAGGNTGELFF
DNA: TGTGCCAGCAGCGTAGCGGGGGGGAACACCGGGGAGCTGTTTTTT

V: TRBV20-1
size: .
length: 13
D: .
J: TRBJ2-1
CDR3: CSARNPGWNEQFF
DNA: TGCAGTGCTAGAAACCCAGGGTGGAATGAGCAGTTCTTC

V: TRBV12-3/TRBV12-4
size: .
length: 14
D: .
J: TRBJ2-7
CDR3: CASSPPGEVHEQYF
DNA: TGTGCCAGCAGTCCACCAGGGGAGGTCCACGAGCAGTACTTC

V: TRBV4-3
size: .
length: 18
D: TRBD2
J: TRBJ2-7
CDR3: CASSNQLGAAGGKNEQYF
DNA: TGCGCCAGCAGCAACCAACTTGGAGCAGCGGGGGGGAAGAACGAGCAGTACTTC

V: TRBV5-1
size: few
length: 14
D: .
J: TRBJ2-7
CDR3: CASSLDGDGYEQYF
DNA: TGCGCCAGCAGCTTGGACGGTGACGGCTACGAGCAGTACTTC

V: TRBV28
size: .
length: 13
D: .
J: TRBJ1-5
CDR3: CASNGQRNQPQHF
DNA: TGTGCCAGCAACGGGCAGCGCAATCAGCCCCAGCATTTT

V: TRBV4-2
size: .
length: 19
D: TRBD2
J: TRBJ2-3
CDR3: CASSPRTGLAGGSTDTQYF
DNA: TGTGCCAGCAGCCCCCGAACTGGACTAGCGGGGGGAAGCACAGATACGCAGTATTTT

V: TRBV9
size: .
length: 14
D: .
J: TRBJ1-1
CDR3: CASSPPVPTTEAFF
DNA: TGTGCCAGCAGCCCTCCGGTCCCGACCACTGAAGCTTTCTTT

V: TRBV28
size: .
length: 14
D: .
J: TRBJ1-2
CDR3: CASSPDLAPWGYTF
DNA: TGTGCCAGCAGCCCGGACCTGGCTCCTTGGGGCTACACCTTC

V: TRBV5-1
size: .
length: 16
D: .
J: TRBJ1-1
CDR3: CASSPGHGVLDTEAFF
DNA: TGCGCCAGCAGCCCTGGACATGGGGTGCTGGACACTGAAGCCTTCTTT

V: TRBV10-3
size: .
length: 13
D: .
J: TRBJ2-1
CDR3: CAISETNPNEQFF
DNA: TGTGCCATCAGTGAAACTAACCCCAATGAGCAGTTCTTC

V: TRBV7-2
size: .
length: 14
D: .
J: TRBJ2-5
CDR3: CASSFGGAGETQYF
DNA: TGTGCCAGCAGCTTTGGGGGGGCCGGGGAGACCCAGTACTTC